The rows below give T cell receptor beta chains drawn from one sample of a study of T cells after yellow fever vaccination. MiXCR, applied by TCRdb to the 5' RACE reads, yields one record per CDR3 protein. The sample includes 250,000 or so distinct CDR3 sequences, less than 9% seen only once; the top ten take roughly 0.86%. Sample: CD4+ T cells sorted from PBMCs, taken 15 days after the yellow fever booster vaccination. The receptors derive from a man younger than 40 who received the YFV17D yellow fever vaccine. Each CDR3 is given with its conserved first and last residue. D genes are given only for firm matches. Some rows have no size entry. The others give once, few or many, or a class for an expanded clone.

cdr3_nt: TGTGCCAGCACCCCGGGGACTAGCCAGAGCGAGCAGTACTTC; cdr3_aa: CASTPGTSQSEQYF; d_call: TRBD2; v_call: TRBV28; j_call: TRBJ2-7; clone_size: NA
cdr3_nt: TGTGCCAGCAGCTCGAGCGGGAGTATTAAGACCCAGTACTTC; cdr3_aa: CASSSSGSIKTQYF; d_call: TRBD2; v_call: TRBV7-2; j_call: TRBJ2-5; clone_size: few
cdr3_nt: TGTGCCAGCATCCTATTTAGGGCGGGACTCACAGATACGCAGTATTTT; cdr3_aa: CASILFRAGLTDTQYF; d_call: NA; v_call: TRBV7-9; j_call: TRBJ2-3; clone_size: NA
cdr3_nt: TGTGCCAGCAGTTACTCCCTGTGGGCTGAAGCTTTCTTT; cdr3_aa: CASSYSLWAEAFF; d_call: NA; v_call: TRBV6-5; j_call: TRBJ1-1; clone_size: NA
cdr3_nt: TGCAGTGCTAGGAGTCACTTTAGCATAGATACGCAGTATTTT; cdr3_aa: CSARSHFSIDTQYF; d_call: NA; v_call: TRBV20-1; j_call: TRBJ2-3; clone_size: NA
cdr3_nt: TGCGCCAGCAGCTTTGAGTCGGGCTATGGCTACACCTTC; cdr3_aa: CASSFESGYGYTF; d_call: NA; v_call: TRBV5-1; j_call: TRBJ1-2; clone_size: many
cdr3_nt: TGTGCCAGCAGTTCGGACAGGAAAGCTTTCTTT; cdr3_aa: CASSSDRKAFF; d_call: TRBD1; v_call: TRBV6-6; j_call: TRBJ1-1; clone_size: many
cdr3_nt: TGTGCCAGCAGTTACCCGGGACTAAGCACAGATACGCAGTATTTT; cdr3_aa: CASSYPGLSTDTQYF; d_call: TRBD2; v_call: TRBV6-5; j_call: TRBJ2-3; clone_size: few
cdr3_nt: TGCAGTGCTAGGAAGGGAGGGAGTGGCTCAATAAGCACAGATACGCAGTATTTT; cdr3_aa: CSARKGGSGSISTDTQYF; d_call: TRBD2; v_call: TRBV20-1; j_call: TRBJ2-3; clone_size: many
cdr3_nt: TGTGCCATCAGTGATATCAACAGGGGCTACGAGCAGTACTTC; cdr3_aa: CAISDINRGYEQYF; d_call: TRBD1; v_call: TRBV10-3; j_call: TRBJ2-7; clone_size: NA
cdr3_nt: TGTGCCAGCAGTTTGTATCGGGACAGGGCAAACATTCAGTACTTC; cdr3_aa: CASSLYRDRANIQYF; d_call: TRBD1; v_call: TRBV12-3/TRBV12-4; j_call: TRBJ2-4; clone_size: many
cdr3_nt: TGTGCCAGCAGTTTAACCGGACAGGGCCGCCAGCCCCAGCATTTT; cdr3_aa: CASSLTGQGRQPQHF; d_call: TRBD1; v_call: TRBV6-2/TRBV6-3; j_call: TRBJ1-5; clone_size: few
cdr3_nt: TGTGCCAGCAGCCCTAGCGGGAGGATGTCCTACGAGCAGTACTTC; cdr3_aa: CASSPSGRMSYEQYF; d_call: TRBD2; v_call: TRBV7-2; j_call: TRBJ2-7; clone_size: many
cdr3_nt: TGTGCCAGCAGTTACTCGAAGGGCAGGGCCTATGGCTACACCTTC; cdr3_aa: CASSYSKGRAYGYTF; d_call: NA; v_call: TRBV6-5; j_call: TRBJ1-2; clone_size: many
cdr3_nt: TGTGCCAGTAGTATGAAAGGGGGAAATAATTCACCCCTCCACTTT; cdr3_aa: CASSMKGGNNSPLHF; d_call: NA; v_call: TRBV19; j_call: TRBJ1-6; clone_size: NA
cdr3_nt: TGCGCCAGCAGCGACGGCTCGCGACTCATACGCCCCGGGGAGCTGTTTTTT; cdr3_aa: CASSDGSRLIRPGELFF; d_call: NA; v_call: TRBV5-1; j_call: TRBJ2-2; clone_size: NA
cdr3_nt: TGTGCCAGCAGTTTAACGCTGGGCACGAACACTGAAGCTTTCTTT; cdr3_aa: CASSLTLGTNTEAFF; d_call: NA; v_call: TRBV12-3/TRBV12-4; j_call: TRBJ1-1; clone_size: many
cdr3_nt: TGTGCCAGCAGCGGCGGGAGGTGGTACGAGCAGTACTTC; cdr3_aa: CASSGGRWYEQYF; d_call: TRBD2; v_call: TRBV5-6; j_call: TRBJ2-7; clone_size: NA
cdr3_nt: TGTGCCAGCAGTCCTATCGGGGCTGTTGGGGAGACCCAGTACTTC; cdr3_aa: CASSPIGAVGETQYF; d_call: NA; v_call: TRBV28; j_call: TRBJ2-5; clone_size: many
cdr3_nt: TGTGCCAGCAGCGAAGGACCGAGGTCGGAGGATACGCAGTATTTT; cdr3_aa: CASSEGPRSEDTQYF; d_call: NA; v_call: TRBV9; j_call: TRBJ2-3; clone_size: many
cdr3_nt: TGTGCCAGCAGCTCCCCAACTAGCGGTATCCTTTCCTACGAGCAGTACTTC; cdr3_aa: CASSSPTSGILSYEQYF; d_call: TRBD2; v_call: TRBV7-2; j_call: TRBJ2-7; clone_size: NA
cdr3_nt: TGCAGTGCTACCCCTAGCGGACGGAGCACAGATACGCAGTATTTT; cdr3_aa: CSATPSGRSTDTQYF; d_call: TRBD2; v_call: TRBV20-1; j_call: TRBJ2-3; clone_size: many
cdr3_nt: TGTGCCAGCAGTTCCCTTGGGAACTATGGCTACACCTTC; cdr3_aa: CASSSLGNYGYTF; d_call: NA; v_call: TRBV28; j_call: TRBJ1-2; clone_size: few
cdr3_nt: TGTGCCAGCAGCCTCCGGCCCTCATCTAACACCGGGGAGCTGTTTTTT; cdr3_aa: CASSLRPSSNTGELFF; d_call: NA; v_call: TRBV7-2; j_call: TRBJ2-2; clone_size: NA
cdr3_nt: TGTGCCAGCAGCTTAGCGAGGGAGTACGAGCAGTACTTC; cdr3_aa: CASSLAREYEQYF; d_call: NA; v_call: TRBV7-2; j_call: TRBJ2-7; clone_size: NA
cdr3_nt: TGTGCCAGCAGCTCTAGAGGGTCCCTCCAATCCGCTTACGAGCAGTACTTC; cdr3_aa: CASSSRGSLQSAYEQYF; d_call: NA; v_call: TRBV5-6; j_call: TRBJ2-7; clone_size: many
cdr3_nt: TGTGCCAGCAGCTTCGTGGACAGGGGAGATACGCAGTATTTT; cdr3_aa: CASSFVDRGDTQYF; d_call: TRBD1; v_call: TRBV7-6; j_call: TRBJ2-3; clone_size: NA
cdr3_nt: TGTGCCAGCAGCCAAGGGGGTAGCGGGGAAGAGACCCAGTACTTC; cdr3_aa: CASSQGGSGEETQYF; d_call: TRBD2; v_call: TRBV4-2; j_call: TRBJ2-5; clone_size: NA
cdr3_nt: TGTGCCAGCAGCCTTGATTCTACGGGGGCAACGCAGTATTTT; cdr3_aa: CASSLDSTGATQYF; d_call: NA; v_call: TRBV7-9; j_call: TRBJ2-3; clone_size: few
cdr3_nt: TGTGCCAGCAGTTATGCGGCAACGGGTGGGAACAATGAGCAGTTCTTC; cdr3_aa: CASSYAATGGNNEQFF; d_call: NA; v_call: TRBV6-2/TRBV6-3; j_call: TRBJ2-1; clone_size: few
cdr3_nt: TGTGCCAGCAGATTGGCTGCCGGACAGGGGGCGCTTGGCTACACCTTC; cdr3_aa: CASRLAAGQGALGYTF; d_call: TRBD1; v_call: TRBV7-2; j_call: TRBJ1-2; clone_size: many
cdr3_nt: TGTGCCAGCAGTTTCCTAGGGCCGGGACAGGGCGCGGGAGCCCTGTACTTC; cdr3_aa: CASSFLGPGQGAGALYF; d_call: TRBD1; v_call: TRBV27; j_call: TRBJ2-5; clone_size: NA
cdr3_nt: TGCGCCAGCAGCCCCCTCGGTGGCGGGAGGGCCAATGAGCAGTTCTTC; cdr3_aa: CASSPLGGGRANEQFF; d_call: TRBD2; v_call: TRBV5-1; j_call: TRBJ2-1; clone_size: NA
cdr3_nt: TGCAGTGCTACTGGGGGGAGAATCGACAATGAGCAGTTCTTC; cdr3_aa: CSATGGRIDNEQFF; d_call: NA; v_call: TRBV20-1; j_call: TRBJ2-1; clone_size: many
cdr3_nt: TGTGCCAGCTCACCAGGCAGCGGGCCCTACAATGAGCAGTTCTTC; cdr3_aa: CASSPGSGPYNEQFF; d_call: NA; v_call: TRBV18; j_call: TRBJ2-1; clone_size: many
cdr3_nt: TGTGCCAGCGGTCCACGATCGGGGAGGGGCAATGAGCAGTTCTTC; cdr3_aa: CASGPRSGRGNEQFF; d_call: TRBD2; v_call: TRBV12-3/TRBV12-4; j_call: TRBJ2-1; clone_size: NA
cdr3_nt: TGTGCCAGCAGCTTAACAGGGGACAACATTCAGTACTTC; cdr3_aa: CASSLTGDNIQYF; d_call: TRBD1; v_call: TRBV11-2; j_call: TRBJ2-4; clone_size: many
cdr3_nt: TGTGCCACAACAGCGGGATTGGGAGAGACCCAGTACTTC; cdr3_aa: CATTAGLGETQYF; d_call: TRBD2; v_call: TRBV6-1; j_call: TRBJ2-5; clone_size: few
cdr3_nt: TGTGCCAGCTTTCGGGTCTCTGGAAACACCATATATTTT; cdr3_aa: CASFRVSGNTIYF; d_call: NA; v_call: TRBV12-3/TRBV12-4; j_call: TRBJ1-3; clone_size: few
cdr3_nt: TGTGCCAGCAGTTATAGCGGGAGTAAGGACACAGATACGCAGTATTTT; cdr3_aa: CASSYSGSKDTDTQYF; d_call: TRBD2; v_call: TRBV3-1; j_call: TRBJ2-3; clone_size: NA
cdr3_nt: TGCGCCAGCAGCCAAGCCGCTCGGGGGGCAGCTTTCTTT; cdr3_aa: CASSQAARGAAFF; d_call: NA; v_call: TRBV4-3; j_call: TRBJ1-1; clone_size: NA
cdr3_nt: TGTGCCAGCAGTTACCGTGCAGCAGATACGCAGTATTTT; cdr3_aa: CASSYRAADTQYF; d_call: NA; v_call: TRBV6-6; j_call: TRBJ2-3; clone_size: few